The rows below give T cell receptor beta chains drawn from one sample of a study of human T cells and chemical hapten exposure. TCRdb reanalysed the RACE reads using MiXCR and keeps one entry per CDR3 protein. The profile covers approximately 89,000 distinct CDR3 sequences, with 10% to 13% appearing a single time and roughly 2.3% taken by the ten largest. The material was whole blood, obtained in connection with sensitization to the hapten diphenylcyclopropenone (DPC). These receptor sequences come from a woman aged 25 to 39 with alopecia areata. Some clones in this sample may be carry-over from other donors' samples. CDR3s include the opening cysteine and the closing phenylalanine or tryptophan. D genes are given only for firm matches. The size entry is marked missing in some rows and otherwise reads once, few, many or a size class.

J | size | V | D | CDR3 | DNA
TRBJ1-1 | many | TRBV5-1 | NA | CASTWGGLNTEAFF | TGCGCCAGCACCTGGGGAGGCTTGAACACTGAAGCTTTCTTT
TRBJ2-2 | NA | TRBV28 | TRBD2 | CASSLLPSGRAAGELFF | TGTGCCAGCAGTTTATTACCTAGCGGGAGGGCCGCCGGGGAGCTGTTTTTT
TRBJ2-3 | many | TRBV5-4 | NA | CASSSGQRADTQYF | TGTGCCAGCAGCTCGGGTCAGCGAGCAGATACGCAGTATTTT
TRBJ1-6 | NA | TRBV3-1 | NA | CASSQDPNSPLHF | TGTGCCAGCAGCCAAGATCCTAATTCACCCCTCCACTTT
TRBJ2-6 | many | TRBV10-2 | TRBD1 | CASTEDLGQGQTGANVLTF | TGCGCCAGCACCGAGGATTTGGGACAGGGTCAAACTGGGGCCAACGTCCTGACTTTC
TRBJ2-2 | many | TRBV29-1 | NA | CSGGSHTGELFF | TGCAGCGGGGGGAGTCACACCGGGGAGCTGTTTTTT
TRBJ2-5 | many | TRBV7-2 | TRBD2 | CASTTSGGAFETQYF | TGTGCCAGCACCACTAGCGGGGGGGCCTTTGAGACCCAGTACTTC
TRBJ1-6 | NA | TRBV9 | TRBD1 | CASSSGQANLFPLHF | TGTGCCAGCAGCTCGGGACAGGCTAATCTTTTTCCCCTCCACTTT
TRBJ2-3 | many | TRBV7-3 | NA | CASSPPGRFTDTQYF | TGTGCCAGCAGTCCTCCGGGACGCTTCACAGATACGCAGTATTTT
TRBJ1-6 | many | TRBV5-1 | TRBD1 | CASSLETGGNISPLHF | TGCGCCAGCAGCTTGGAAACAGGGGGCAACATTTCACCCCTCCACTTT
TRBJ2-3 | many | TRBV7-6 | NA | CASSLSEGTQYF | TGTGCCAGCAGCTTATCTGAGGGAACTCAGTATTTT
TRBJ1-5 | NA | TRBV7-2 | NA | CASSFAQDSNQPQHF | TGTGCCAGCAGCTTTGCACAGGATAGCAATCAGCCCCAGCATTTT
TRBJ2-2 | many | TRBV18 | NA | CASSPPQGRNTGELFF | TGTGCCAGCTCACCCCCCCAGGGGCGGAACACCGGGGAGCTGTTTTTT
TRBJ2-4 | few | TRBV12-3/TRBV12-4 | NA | CASSPILWGSVKNIQYF | TGTGCCAGCAGCCCCATATTGTGGGGAAGCGTCAAAAACATTCAGTACTTC
TRBJ1-2 | many | TRBV5-1 | NA | CASSVDRDGYTF | TGCGCCAGCAGCGTGGACCGAGATGGCTACACCTTC